These 21 T cell receptor beta chains came from one sample sequenced in a study of beta chain features in type 1 diabetes. Their recognized antigens are unknown. Expressed TCRB transcripts were sequenced, since all the RNA that had been isolated was reverse transcribed. Sequencing was performed with immunoSEQ multiplex PCR; in TCRdb, only in-frame clones are kept and a portion is missing. Here the sample spans hundreds of thousands of clones, 11% to 15% being singletons. Study-wide results and limits: All four CD4+ subsets from Type 1 diabetes patients carried moderately but significantly shorter TCRB CDR3s.

The source material was naive CD4+ T cells from blood. The receptors were sampled from a man younger than 30 with type 1 diabetes.

The chain has TRBV30 and TRBJ2-3; TRBD1 might be the D (6 bases). Trimming cost V 7 bases and J 4 bases, with 15 bases left between them. This CDR3 has 13 amino acids. The germline V gene encodes CDR1 GTSNPN and CDR2 SVGIG (reference sequence). The CDR3 nucleotides read TGTGCCTTCAAAATTACAGGGTCAGATACGCAGTATTTT. It specifies CAFKITGSDTQYF.

V is TRBV30 and J is TRBJ2-1; no definite D call. The CDR3 is 11 amino acids. V was shortened by 1 base and J by 15 bases, with 13 bases between the two germline ends. Germline V lookup: CDR1 GTSNPN, CDR2 SVGIG (reference sequence). CDR3: CAWSGRSGGFF. The CDR3 coding sequence is TGTGCCTGGAGTGGACGATCCGGCGGGTTCTTC.

The chain recombines TRBV28 with TRBJ2-2, with 8 positions matching TRBD1. V was clipped by 6 bases and J by 7 bases; unmatched bases: 16. This CDR3 is built from 17 residues. Germline V gene lookup returns CDR1 MDHEN and CDR2 SYDVKM. The CDR3 loop is CASSFSLGQGFSGELFF. CDR3 nucleotides: TGTGCCAGCAGCTTTTCGTTAGGACAGGGCTTTAGCGGGGAGCTGTTTTTT.

The CDR3 bases are TGTGCCAGCAGCTCACGGGCGGGATCTGGAAACACCATATATTTT. Amino acids: CASSSRAGSGNTIYF. The gene calls are TRBV7-2 and TRBJ1-3; D unclear. Trimming stripped 4 bases from V and 1 base from J, with 11 bases between. CDR3 size: 15 residues. Germline-derived CDR1 and CDR2 are SGHTA and FQGNSA.

V and J are TRBV28 and TRBJ1-6; TRBD1 might be the D (6 bases). This CDR3 spans 13 amino acids. Germline assignment: CDR1 MDHEN and CDR2 SYDVKM. The V end was cut by 8 bases, the J end by 9 bases, with 14 bases between. As DNA, the CDR3 is TGTGCCAGCGGAGACAGGTCCAGTTCACCCCTCCACTTT. The encoded protein is CASGDRSSSPLHF.

The chain recombines TRBV5-4 with TRBJ1-2, with D possibly being TRBD1 (5 bases). Between the trimmed V and J ends, which lost 2 bases and 3 bases, there was a span of 11 bases. CDR1 is SGHNT and CDR2 is YYREEE in the germline V gene (reference sequence). The CDR3 consists of 14 residues. CDR3: CASSFWQGDYGYTF. The CDR3, as DNA: TGTGCCAGCAGCTTCTGGCAGGGCGACTATGGCTACACCTTC. The full variable domain, its missing parts supplied by reference TRBV5-4 and TRBJ1-2, is ETGVTQSPTHLIKTRGQQVTLRCSSQSGHNTVSWYQQALGQGPQFIFQYYREEENGRGNFPPRFSGLQFPNYSSELNVNALELDDSALYLCASSFWQGDYGYTFGSGTRLTVV.

The chain is built from TRBV28 and TRBJ1-1; possible D gene TRBD1, 6 bases. Germline V CDR1 and CDR2: MDHEN, SYDVKM. This CDR3 has 15 residues. Trimming took 5 bases from V and 3 from J, leaving 16 bases between them. This CDR3 reads CASSPHGGLYTEAFF. For the CDR3, the DNA is TGTGCCAGCAGTCCTCACGGGGGGCTTTACACTGAAGCTTTCTTT.

This clone was observed a few times. The rearrangement uses TRBV6-1 and TRBJ2-1; 7 bases map to TRBD2. The CDR3 runs to 13 residues. CDR1 is MNHNS, CDR2 SASEGT, per germline. After removal of 5 bases from V and 3 bases from J, the junction contained 1 base not matched to a gene. CDR3 residues: CASSSGNYNEQFF. The CDR3 nucleotides read TGTGCCAGCAGTAGCGGGAACTACAATGAGCAGTTCTTC.

The V call is TRBV10-3, the J call TRBJ2-5; no firm D call. Germline V gene data show CDR1 as ENHRY and CDR2 as SYGVKD. V was clipped by 3 bases and J by 1 base, with 9 bases between them. This CDR3 has 14 amino acids. DNA for the CDR3: TGTGCCATCAGTGACAGGAGCGCCCAAGAGACCCAGTACTTC. Amino acids: CAISDRSAQETQYF.

V gene TRBV6-1 combines with J gene TRBJ2-3, with 9 bases matching TRBD1. Germline V gene data show CDR1 as MNHNS and CDR2 as SASEGT. This CDR3 has 16 amino acids. The J segment lost 1 base and the V segment lost 4 bases, leaving 6 bases of the junction unmatched. The CDR3 here is CASSGLGQGRTDTQYF. In DNA form, the CDR3 reads TGTGCCAGCAGTGGATTGGGACAGGGACGCACAGATACGCAGTATTTT.

This clone was counted between two and nine times. The rearrangement links TRBV28 to TRBJ2-1; no firm D call. Deletions cut 9 bases from V and 5 bases from J, with 14 bases between. From germline, CDR1 is MDHEN and CDR2 SYDVKM. This CDR3 has 13 amino acids. The CDR3 region is CASIRGGDNEQFF. The CDR3 bases are TGTGCCAGTATTAGAGGCGGAGACAATGAGCAGTTCTTC. Full variable domain (missing parts from reference TRBV28 and TRBJ2-1): DVKVTQSSRYLVKRTGEKVFLECVQDMDHENMFWYRQDPGLGLRLIYFSYDVKMKEKGDIPEGYSVSREKKERFSLILESASTNQTSMYLCASIRGGDNEQFFGPGTRLTVL.

This clone showed up just a few times. The chain carries TRBV15 and TRBJ2-5; weak D call: TRBD2 (5 bases). The V end lost 8 bases, the J end lost 2 bases, and 15 bases lay between the germline ends. Per the germline V gene, CDR1 is LNHNV and CDR2 is YYDKDF (reference sequence). CDR3 length: 14 amino acids. CDR3 region: CATRETRGQETQYF. CDR3 nucleotide sequence: TGTGCCACCCGTGAAACCCGAGGGCAAGAGACCCAGTACTTC.

This clone was counted a few times. The rearrangement links TRBV5-1 to TRBJ1-1; perhaps TRBD1 as D (6 bases). Trimming took off 0 bases at V and 6 bases at J, with 15 bases between the two ends. The length of the CDR3 is 15 residues. The V gene's germline CDR1 is SGHRS and CDR2 YFSETQ. CDR3 in DNA: TGCGCCAGCAGCTTGGGAGGTTGGGACACCCCTGAAGCTTTCTTT. The encoded protein is CASSLGGWDTPEAFF. Based on the CDR3 plus reference TRBV5-1 and TRBJ1-1, the full variable domain is KAGVTQTPRYLIKTRGQQVTLSCSPISGHRSVSWYQQTPGQGLQFLFEYFSETQRNKGNFPGRFSGRQFSNSRSEMNVSTLELGDSALYLCASSLGGWDTPEAFFGQGTRLTVV.

The V gene is TRBV5-1, the J gene TRBJ1-5; TRBD1 matches 7 bases. V shed 4 bases and J 2 bases; nucleotides not matched to a gene: 6. Germline V gene lookup returns CDR1 SGHRS and CDR2 YFSETQ. The CDR3 totals 15 residues. CDR3 sequence: CASSPTGSGNQPQHF. CDR3 sequence (DNA): TGCGCCAGCAGCCCGACAGGGTCGGGCAATCAGCCCCAGCATTTT.

This sequence joins TRBV27 and TRBJ1-5, with D hard to call. The CDR3 spans 14 residues. V was shortened by 5 bases and J by 0 bases, with 8 bases between the two germline ends. Germline CDR1 MNHEY, CDR2 SMNVEV (reference sequence). CDR3 DNA sequence: TGTGCCAGCAGTAAGATAGATAGCAATCAGCCCCAGCATTTT. It yields the protein CASSKIDSNQPQHF.

On this clone: Distinct nucleotide sequences in the sample also encode this CDR3. The gene calls are TRBV5-1 and TRBJ1-4; D possibly corresponds to TRBD1 (5 bases). V lost 1 base, J lost 1 base, and 5 bases lay in between. Germline CDR1 is SGHRS and CDR2 is YFSETQ. The CDR3 has 14 amino acids. CDR3 in amino acids: CASSLQGTNEKLFF. The DNA of the CDR3 is TGCGCCAGCAGCTTGCAGGGAACTAATGAAAAACTGTTTTTT.

Of note for this clone: One junction end disagrees with the germline gene, perhaps due to a read error. The V gene is TRBV7-7, the J gene TRBJ2-5; TRBD2 aligns across 14 bases. The CDR3 covers 15 residues. Germline V gene data show CDR1 as SSHAT and CDR2 as FNYEAQ (reference sequence). The CDR3: CASSLGLAGEETQYF. The CDR3, as DNA: TGTGCTAGCAGCCTGGGACTAGCGGGAGAGGAGACCCAGTACTTC.

CDR3 nucleotides: TGCGCCAGCACTCTAGGGGGGATGAACACTGAAGCTTTCTTT. Translation: CASTLGGMNTEAFF. The chain has TRBV4-3 and TRBJ1-1, with a tentative D call TRBD1 (6 bases). From germline, CDR1 is LGHNA and CDR2 YSLEER. The CDR3 runs 14 residues. V was cut by 7 bases and J by 0 bases, with 12 bases left in between.

The table lists this clone with a few counts. The V call is TRBV14, the J call TRBJ1-1, with TRBD1 as a possible D gene (5 bases). The CDR3 is 15 residues long. The V gene's germline CDR1 is SGHDN and CDR2 FVKESK. V was clipped by 5 bases and J by 5 bases, with 18 bases between them. The CDR3 is CASSYIQGEGTEAFF. CDR3 in DNA: TGTGCCAGCAGCTACATCCAGGGTGAGGGAACTGAAGCTTTCTTT.

Only a few counts were recorded for this clone. The V gene is TRBV23-1, the J gene TRBJ2-7; perhaps TRBD1 as D (6 bases). TRBV23-1 belongs to the ORF category, with a function that is uncertain. V lost 2 bases and J lost 5, with 16 bases in between. CDR3 length: 15 residues. In nucleotides, the CDR3 is TGCGCCAGCAGTCAACCGGCCCGACAGGCCCACGAGCAGTACTTC. Amino acids: CASSQPARQAHEQYF.

The V call is TRBV5-4, the J call TRBJ1-5, with a weak D call TRBD1 (5 bases). CDR3 size: 15 residues. With 3 bases removed from V and 4 bases from J, the gap between germline ends came to 14 bases. Germline V lookup: CDR1 SGHNT, CDR2 YYREEE (reference sequence). DNA of the CDR3: TGTGCCAGCAGCTCGACCGGGACTATGAATCAGCCCCAGCATTTT. This sequence encodes CASSSTGTMNQPQHF. Combining the CDR3 with reference TRBV5-4 and TRBJ1-5 gives the whole variable domain ETGVTQSPTHLIKTRGQQVTLRCSSQSGHNTVSWYQQALGQGPQFIFQYYREEENGRGNFPPRFSGLQFPNYSSELNVNALELDDSALYLCASSSTGTMNQPQHFGDGTRLSIL.